The sequence of this T cell receptor (beta chain) was determined in a study of cytomegalovirus exposure and HLA in healthy donors. Points from the study as a whole: Later on, an analysis found that several of the most significant clusters appeared to be linked to common viral pathogens, which included parvovirus B19. Analysis performed later found more than 15,000 TCR beta sequences associated with HLA alleles at 0.05 false discovery rate.

V trimming: 10 bases; J trimming: 5 bases; junction bases outside the gene matches: 8. CDR1 and CDR2 (germline): ENHRY, SYGVKD. The CDR3 has 14 residues. For this clone: Its specificity is unknown.

PCR was performed using 60 Vbeta and 13 Jbeta primers. The protocol was immunoSEQ multiplex PCR, while the TCRdb copy is restricted to in-frame clones and leaves out a portion. The sample holds around 110,000 clones; just over 70% are singletons and the top ten take roughly 0.79%. The sequenced sample was PBMCs. The chain joins TRBV10-3 to TRBJ2-1; 10 nucleotides align to TRBD2. The receptor was derived from a boy between 10 and 17 years old in good health and CMV-seronegative. CDR3 nucleotides: TGTGCCACCGGCCTTGGACTAGCGGACAATGAGCAGTTCTTC. Protein: CATGLGLADNEQFF.